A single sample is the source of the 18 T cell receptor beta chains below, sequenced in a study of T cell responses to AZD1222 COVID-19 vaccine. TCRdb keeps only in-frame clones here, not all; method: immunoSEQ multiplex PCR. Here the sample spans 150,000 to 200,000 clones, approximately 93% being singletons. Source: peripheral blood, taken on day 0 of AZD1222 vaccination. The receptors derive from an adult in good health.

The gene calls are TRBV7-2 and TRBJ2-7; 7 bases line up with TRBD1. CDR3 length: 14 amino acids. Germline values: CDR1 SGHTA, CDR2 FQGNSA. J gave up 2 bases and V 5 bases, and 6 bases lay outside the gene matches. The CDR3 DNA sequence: TGTGCCAGCAGCACCCGGGACAGCCCCTACGAGCAGTACTTC. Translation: CASSTRDSPYEQYF. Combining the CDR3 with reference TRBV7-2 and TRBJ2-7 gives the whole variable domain GAGVSQSPSNKVTEKGKDVELRCDPISGHTALYWYRQSLGQGLEFLIYFQGNSAPDKSGLPSDRFSAERTGGSVSTLTIQRTQQEDSAVYLCASSTRDSPYEQYFGPGTRLTVT.

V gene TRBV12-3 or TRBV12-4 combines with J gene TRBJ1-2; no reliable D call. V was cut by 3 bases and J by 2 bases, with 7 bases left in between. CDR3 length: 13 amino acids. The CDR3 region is CASSLDGNYGYTF. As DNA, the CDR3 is TGTGCCAGCAGTTTGGACGGAAACTATGGCTACACCTTC.

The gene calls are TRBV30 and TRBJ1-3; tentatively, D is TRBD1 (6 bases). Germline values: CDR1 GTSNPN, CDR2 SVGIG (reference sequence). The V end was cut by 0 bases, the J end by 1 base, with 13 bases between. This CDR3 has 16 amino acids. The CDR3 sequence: CAWSVRGRISGNTIYF. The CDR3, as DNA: TGTGCCTGGAGTGTACGGGGGCGTATTTCTGGAAACACCATATATTTT.

CDR3 loop: CASSLRGRQPQHF. CDR3 coding DNA: TGTGCCAGCAGCCTAAGGGGAAGACAGCCCCAGCATTTT. This chain links TRBV27 with TRBJ1-5, with D tentatively TRBD1 (5 bases). Trimming left V 6 bases short and J 7 bases short, with 13 bases between. This CDR3 spans 13 amino acids. The germline V gene encodes CDR1 MNHEY and CDR2 SMNVEV (reference sequence).

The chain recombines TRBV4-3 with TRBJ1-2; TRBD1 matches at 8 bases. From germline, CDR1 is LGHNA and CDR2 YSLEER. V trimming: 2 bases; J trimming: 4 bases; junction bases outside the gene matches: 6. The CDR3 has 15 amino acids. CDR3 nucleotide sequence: TGCGCCAGCAGCCAAACCTGGACAGGGTTCTATGGCTACACCTTC. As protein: CASSQTWTGFYGYTF.

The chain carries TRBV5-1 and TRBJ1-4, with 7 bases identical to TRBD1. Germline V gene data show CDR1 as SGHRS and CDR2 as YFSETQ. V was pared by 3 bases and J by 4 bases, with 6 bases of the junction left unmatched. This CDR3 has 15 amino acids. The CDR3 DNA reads TGCGCCAGCAGCTCCAACCGGGACAGTAATGAAAAACTGTTTTTT. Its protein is CASSSNRDSNEKLFF.

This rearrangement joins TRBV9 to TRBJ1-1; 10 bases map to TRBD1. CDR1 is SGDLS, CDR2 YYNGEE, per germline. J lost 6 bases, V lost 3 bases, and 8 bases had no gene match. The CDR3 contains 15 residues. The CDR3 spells CASSGGQGSGAEAFF. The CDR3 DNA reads TGTGCCAGCAGCGGGGGACAGGGGTCGGGCGCTGAAGCTTTCTTT. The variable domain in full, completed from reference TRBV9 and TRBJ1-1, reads DSGVTQTPKHLITATGQRVTLRCSPRSGDLSVYWYQQSLDQGLQFLIQYYNGEERAKGNILERFSAQQFPDLHSELNLSSLELGDSALYFCASSGGQGSGAEAFFGQGTRLTVV.

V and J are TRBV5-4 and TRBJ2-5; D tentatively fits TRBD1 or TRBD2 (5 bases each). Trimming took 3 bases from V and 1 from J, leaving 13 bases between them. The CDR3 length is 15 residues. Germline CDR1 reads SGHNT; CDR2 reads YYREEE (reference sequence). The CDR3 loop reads CASSYLSGLQETQYF. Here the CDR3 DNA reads TGTGCCAGCAGCTACCTCTCGGGGCTCCAAGAGACCCAGTACTTC. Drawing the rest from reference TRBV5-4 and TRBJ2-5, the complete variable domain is ETGVTQSPTHLIKTRGQQVTLRCSSQSGHNTVSWYQQALGQGPQFIFQYYREEENGRGNFPPRFSGLQFPNYSSELNVNALELDDSALYLCASSYLSGLQETQYFGPGTRLLVL.

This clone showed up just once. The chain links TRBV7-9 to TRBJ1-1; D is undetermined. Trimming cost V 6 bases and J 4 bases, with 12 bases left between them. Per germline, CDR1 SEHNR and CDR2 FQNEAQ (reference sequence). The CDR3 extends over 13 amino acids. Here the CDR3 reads CASREIVSTEAFF. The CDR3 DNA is TGTGCCAGCAGAGAAATAGTTTCCACTGAAGCTTTCTTT.

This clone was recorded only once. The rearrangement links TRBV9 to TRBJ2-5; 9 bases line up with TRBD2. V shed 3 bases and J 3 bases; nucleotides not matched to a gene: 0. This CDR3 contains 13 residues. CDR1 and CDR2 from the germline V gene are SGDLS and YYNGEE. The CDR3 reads CASSGLAEETQYF. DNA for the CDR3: TGTGCCAGCAGCGGACTAGCGGAAGAGACCCAGTACTTC.

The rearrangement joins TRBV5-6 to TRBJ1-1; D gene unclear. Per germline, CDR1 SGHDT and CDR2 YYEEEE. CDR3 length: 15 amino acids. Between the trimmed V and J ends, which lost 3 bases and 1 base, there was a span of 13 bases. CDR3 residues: CASSYRLDSNTEAFF. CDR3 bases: TGTGCCAGCAGCTACCGCCTCGATTCGAACACTGAAGCTTTCTTT.

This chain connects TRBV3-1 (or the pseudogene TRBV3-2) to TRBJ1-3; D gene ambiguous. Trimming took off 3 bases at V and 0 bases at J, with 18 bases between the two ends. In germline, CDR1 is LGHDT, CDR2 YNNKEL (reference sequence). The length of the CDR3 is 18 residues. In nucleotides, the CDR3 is TGTGCCAGCAGCCAGGGCCCGGTTGGGCCCGGCTCTGGAAACACCATATATTTT. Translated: CASSQGPVGPGSGNTIYF.

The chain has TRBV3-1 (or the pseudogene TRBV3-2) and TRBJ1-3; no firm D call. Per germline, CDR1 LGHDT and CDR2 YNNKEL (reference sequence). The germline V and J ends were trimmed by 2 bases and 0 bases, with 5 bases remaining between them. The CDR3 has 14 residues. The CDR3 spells CASSQSSSGNTIYF. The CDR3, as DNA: TGTGCCAGCAGCCAATCCAGCTCTGGAAACACCATATATTTT.

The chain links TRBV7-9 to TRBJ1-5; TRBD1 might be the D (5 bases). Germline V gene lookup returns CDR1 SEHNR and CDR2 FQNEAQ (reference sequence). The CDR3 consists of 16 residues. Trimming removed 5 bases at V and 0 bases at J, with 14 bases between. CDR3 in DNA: TGTGCCAGCAGCCCACCGGACACCTATAGCAATCAGCCCCAGCATTTT. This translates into CASSPPDTYSNQPQHF.

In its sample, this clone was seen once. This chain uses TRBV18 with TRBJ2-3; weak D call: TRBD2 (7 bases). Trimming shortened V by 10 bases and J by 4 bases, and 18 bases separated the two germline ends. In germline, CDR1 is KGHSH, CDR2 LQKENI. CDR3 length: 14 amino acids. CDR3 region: CATSGAGGPDTQYF. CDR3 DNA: TGTGCCACCTCGGGGGCCGGGGGGCCAGATACGCAGTATTTT.

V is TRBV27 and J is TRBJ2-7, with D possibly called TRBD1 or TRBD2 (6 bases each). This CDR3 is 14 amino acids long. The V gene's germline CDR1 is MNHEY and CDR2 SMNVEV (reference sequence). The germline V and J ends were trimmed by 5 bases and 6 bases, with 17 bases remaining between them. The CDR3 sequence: CASSPSLGGIEQYF. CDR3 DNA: TGTGCCAGCAGTCCCTCCTTAGGGGGGATCGAGCAGTACTTC.

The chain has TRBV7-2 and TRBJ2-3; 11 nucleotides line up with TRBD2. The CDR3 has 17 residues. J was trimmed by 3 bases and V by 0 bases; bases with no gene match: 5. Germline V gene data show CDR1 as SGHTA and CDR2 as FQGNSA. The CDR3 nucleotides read TGTGCCAGCAGCTTAGCTAGCGGGGGGGCTGGAACAGATACGCAGTATTTT. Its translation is CASSLASGGAGTDTQYF. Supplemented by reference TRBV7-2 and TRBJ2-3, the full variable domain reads GAGVSQSPSNKVTEKGKDVELRCDPISGHTALYWYRQSLGQGLEFLIYFQGNSAPDKSGLPSDRFSAERTGGSVSTLTIQRTQQEDSAVYLCASSLASGGAGTDTQYFGPGTRLTVL.

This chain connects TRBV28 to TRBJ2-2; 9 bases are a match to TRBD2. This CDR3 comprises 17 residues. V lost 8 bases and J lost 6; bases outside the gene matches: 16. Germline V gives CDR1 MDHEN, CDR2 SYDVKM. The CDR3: CASPPSGGGAGSGELFF. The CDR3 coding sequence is TGTGCCAGCCCCCCTTCGGGCGGGGGGGCCGGGTCCGGGGAGCTGTTTTTT.